What follows is one T cell receptor beta chain and its context. What it binds is unknown. Per sorted-subset replicate PCR, input was approximately 0.2 ug DNA, representing around 29,000 T cell genomes. Profiling relied on immunoSEQ multiplex PCR, and the TCRdb table lists in-frame clones only, not all of them. The sample has about 530,000 clones; almost 97% are singletons. The data stem from a study of shared clonotypes between healthy human individuals. On the study more broadly: Three plates each covered CD4 naive and memory; CD8 naive two, CD8 memory one. Study findings and constraints: Several donors held about 5% of naive CD4 clonotypes in common.

Germline loops: CDR1 SGHVS, CDR2 FQNEAQ. CDR3 size: 13 residues. Trimming removed 3 bases from V and 2 bases from J, with 7 bases in between. Sequencing was carried out using naive CD4+ T cells sorted from blood. The subset denotes: CD45RA+ positively selected. The source is a woman between 25 and 40 years old in good health. V gene TRBV7-8 combines with J gene TRBJ2-5; no clear D gene. CDR3 DNA: TGTGCCAGCAGCTTCGGCCAGCAAGAGACCCAGTACTTC. Translation: CASSFGQQETQYF. The variable domain in full, with the rest retrieved from reference TRBV7-8 and TRBJ2-5, is GAGVSQSPRYKVAKRGQDVALRCDPISGHVSLFWYQQALGQGPEFLTYFQNEAQLDKSGLPSDRFFAERPEGSVSTLKIQRTQQEDSAVYLCASSFGQQETQYFGPGTRLLVL.